The clone carrying this TCR beta chain is a singleton in its sample. Its antigen is currently unknown. This specimen comes from a study of shared clonotypes between healthy human individuals. CD45RO negativity and positive selection for CCR7 defined naive CD8 cells, a population that excluded terminally differentiated effector memory CD45RA+ cells. Assay: immunoSEQ multiplex PCR; the TCRdb copy retains only in-frame clones and omits some. The sample has about 680,000 clones, around 92% seen once. Points from the study as a whole: Generally, naive subsets came out with larger estimated richness than memory subsets.

This CDR3 comprises 16 residues. Between the trimmed V and J ends, which lost 5 bases and 0 bases, there was a span of 11 bases. Germline V gives CDR1 SEHNR, CDR2 FQNEAQ (reference sequence). The J gene is TRBJ2-6, the V gene TRBV7-9; tentative D call: TRBD2 (5 bases). This TCR was recovered from a man aged 25-45 years in good health. Sequencing input: naive CD8+ T cells sorted from blood. The DNA of the CDR3 is TGTGCCAGCAGCCCCCTAGAGGGCTCTGGGGCCAACGTCCTGACTTTC. It specifies CASSPLEGSGANVLTF.